Below, 2 T cell receptor beta chains from the same sample are listed, as sequenced in a study of T-cell reconstitution after alpha-beta-depleted transplantation in children. Unique molecular identifiers were used in preparing the TCRbeta library. TCRdb called the PCR reads again in MiXCR, with one record for every CDR3 protein. The sample lists 100,000 or so distinct CDR3 sequences; around 7% were seen once. This sample comprised PBMCs, obtained before TCRalphabeta/CD19-depleted stem cell transplant. These receptors all stem from a boy younger than 10 with acute lymphoblastic leukemia, due to receive a stem cell transplant.

This clonotype was seen only a few times. This rearrangement joins TRBV7-2 to TRBJ2-5; D gene uncertain. Trimming removed 1 base at V and 6 bases at J, with 3 bases between. The CDR3 runs 11 residues. Germline V gene sequence: CDR1 SGHTA, CDR2 FQGNSA. The CDR3 here is CASSLGQTQYF. As DNA, the CDR3 is TGTGCCAGCAGCTTAGGGCAGACCCAGTACTTC.

This clonotype has only a few counts. The rearrangement uses TRBV12-3 or TRBV12-4 and TRBJ1-6; unclear D gene. The CDR3 runs 12 residues. Trimming removed 1 base at V and 9 bases at J, with 4 bases between. DNA for the CDR3: TGTGCCAGCAGTTTAGAGGGTTCACCCCTCCACTTT. This gives the protein CASSLEGSPLHF.